This T cell receptor (beta chain) originates from a study of cytomegalovirus exposure and HLA in healthy donors. General study findings and limits: Later work found most CMV-associated TCR beta chains apparently HLA-restricted. Some V segments could not be told apart, so they were left out, TRBV6-2 and TRBV6-3 among them. One cluster of highly shared sequence variants probably arose as a sequencing artifact.

The PCR made use of 60 Vbeta and 13 Jbeta primers. Clones were read by immunoSEQ multiplex PCR, and TCRdb kept only the in-frame ones, dropping some. The sample yields 110,000 or so clones, roughly 73% seen once. V lost 4 bases and J lost 2, with 14 bases in between. CDR3 length: 16 residues. Germline V lookup: CDR1 MGHRA, CDR2 YSYEKL. A note on this clone: Its antigen is not identified.

The sequenced material came from PBMCs. This chain connects TRBV4-1 to TRBJ2-2; D may be TRBD2 (6 bases). The sequence was obtained from a woman between 40 and 50 years old in good health and CMV-seropositive. The CDR3 is CASSPGLGGNTGELFF. The DNA for the CDR3 is TGCGCCAGCAGCCCAGGACTGGGGGGTAACACCGGGGAGCTGTTTTTT.